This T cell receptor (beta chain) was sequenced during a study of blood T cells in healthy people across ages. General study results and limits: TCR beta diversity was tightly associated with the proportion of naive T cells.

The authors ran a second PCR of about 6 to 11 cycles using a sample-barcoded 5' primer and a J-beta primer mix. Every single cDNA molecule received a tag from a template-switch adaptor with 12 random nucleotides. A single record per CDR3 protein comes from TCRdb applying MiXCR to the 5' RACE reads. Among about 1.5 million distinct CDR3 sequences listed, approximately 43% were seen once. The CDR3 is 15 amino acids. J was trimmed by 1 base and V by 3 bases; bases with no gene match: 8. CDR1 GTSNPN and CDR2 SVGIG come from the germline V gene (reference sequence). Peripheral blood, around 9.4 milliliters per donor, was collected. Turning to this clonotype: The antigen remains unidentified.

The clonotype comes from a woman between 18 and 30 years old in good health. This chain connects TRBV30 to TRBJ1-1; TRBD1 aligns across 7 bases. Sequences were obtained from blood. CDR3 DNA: TGTGCCTGGAGCGCGGAGGGGGCGCGGAACACTGAAGCTTTCTTT. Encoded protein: CAWSAEGARNTEAFF.